This TCR beta chain was sequenced for a study of cytotoxic CD8 clonotypes in ibrutinib-treated CLL. Whole-study results and caveats: Clonality increased at ibrutinib response, then returned toward baseline at progression.

In regard to this clone: Its antigen is as yet unknown.

Sequencing was performed with immunoSEQ multiplex PCR; in TCRdb, only in-frame clones are kept and a portion is missing. Altogether around 310,000 clones are present, roughly 79% being singletons, with the ten largest covering roughly 6.3%. V was cut by 6 bases and J by 8 bases, with 10 bases left in between. CDR3 length equals 11 residues. Germline V gives CDR1 SGHTA, CDR2 FQGNSA. This clonotype originated in a human donor with chronic lymphocytic leukemia. The rearrangement joins TRBV7-2 to TRBJ1-1; D is undetermined. This specimen consisted of PBMCs, obtained before ibrutinib treatment. The CDR3 sequence: CASSGLLEAFF. CDR3 DNA sequence: TGTGCCAGCAGTGGGCTCTTGGAAGCTTTCTTT.